This entry concerns a single T cell receptor beta chain. The CDR3 covers 14 residues. Trimming removed 7 bases from V and 6 bases from J, with 18 bases in between. CDR1 MGHDK and CDR2 SYGVNS come from the germline V gene. CD4+ cells of the naive, central memory, regulatory and stem cell-like memory types were sorted via CD45RO/CCR7/CD25/CD127/CD95/CD27. These data originate in a study of beta chain features in type 1 diabetes. The whole isolated RNA underwent reverse transcription, so sequencing captured expressed TCRB transcripts. Generated by immunoSEQ multiplex PCR, the TCRdb table keeps only in-frame clones and is missing some. The repertoire includes 250,000 to 400,000 clones, around 15% of them detected once, and 6.7% sits in the top ten.

The V call is TRBV25-1, the J call TRBJ1-2, with a weak D call TRBD1 (5 bases). Sequenced: central memory CD4+ T cells from blood. The receptor's source is a man aged 30 to 39 in good health. The CDR3 sequence: CASTPLGREDGYTF. CDR3 coding DNA: TGTGCCAGCACCCCCTTGGGCAGGGAAGATGGCTACACCTTC.